A single sample gave rise to the 27 T cell receptor beta chains below, sequenced in a study of T cell responses to AZD1222 COVID-19 vaccine. Generated by immunoSEQ multiplex PCR, the TCRdb table keeps only in-frame clones and is missing some. The sample has around 140,000 clones, 92% seen once. The material was peripheral blood, obtained on day 0 of AZD1222 vaccination. Every receptor here comes from an adult in good health.

The chain employs TRBV10-2 and TRBJ1-2; 8 bases are a match to TRBD1. CDR3 length: 13 amino acids. Germline trimming cut 2 bases from V and 6 bases from J; bases unmatched to any gene: 2. Germline CDR1 WSHSY, CDR2 SAAADI. CDR3 coding DNA: TGCGCCAGCAGTGAGCGGGGACAGGATGGCTACACCTTC. Its protein is CASSERGQDGYTF.

V gene TRBV30 combines with J gene TRBJ1-5; TRBD1 matches at 9 bases. Germline V lookup: CDR1 GTSNPN, CDR2 SVGIG (reference sequence). CDR3 length: 16 residues. With V trimmed by 1 base and J by 3 bases, 7 bases remained unmatched. CDR3 DNA: TGTGCCTGGAGTGCCTTCGGGACAGGGAACAATCAGCCCCAGCATTTT. Protein sequence: CAWSAFGTGNNQPQHF.

This chain joins TRBV28 and TRBJ1-1, with a possible D match to TRBD1 (6 bases). CDR1 is MDHEN and CDR2 is SYDVKM in the germline V gene. Trimming removed 8 bases from V and 10 bases from J, with 29 bases in between. CDR3 length equals 16 residues. CDR3 nucleotide sequence: TGTGCCAGCCAGGGGAGTTTCAACGTGGGTGGCAGGAGAGCTTTCTTT. Its protein is CASQGSFNVGGRRAFF.

The chain couples TRBV2 to TRBJ2-2, with TRBD1 identical over 8 bases. The CDR3 loop spans 12 amino acids. CDR1 and CDR2 from the germline V gene are SNHLY and FYNNEI. V dropped 10 bases and J dropped 6; count of bases not matched to a gene: 4. Here the CDR3 DNA reads TGTGCCACCGGACAGGGCCCCGGGGAGCTGTTTTTT. Its protein is CATGQGPGELFF.

The chain recombines TRBV5-1 with TRBJ1-3; D is unresolved. From germline, CDR1 is SGHRS and CDR2 YFSETQ. This CDR3 has 16 amino acids. V was trimmed by 1 base and J by 2 bases, leaving 13 bases between them. This chain's CDR3 is CASSLTGSVPGNTIYF. CDR3 coding DNA: TGCGCCAGCAGCTTGACGGGGAGCGTACCTGGAAACACCATATATTTT.

V usage is TRBV6-1 and J usage is TRBJ1-2; TRBD1 aligns across 11 bases. Germline CDR1 and CDR2: MNHNS and SASEGT. The CDR3 is made up of 17 amino acids. The V and J ends lost 2 bases and 4 bases, in that order; junction bases with no gene match: 9. CDR3 bases: TGTGCCAGCAGTGAAAGGAATGTGGGGACAGGGGGCTATGGCTACACCTTC. Amino acid sequence: CASSERNVGTGGYGYTF.

The chain uses TRBV2 and TRBJ2-5; 9 nucleotides line up with TRBD2. The CDR3 extends over 16 amino acids. The V gene's germline CDR1 is SNHLY and CDR2 FYNNEI. The V and J ends lost 7 bases and 2 bases, in that order; junction bases with no gene match: 11. This chain's CDR3 is CASMPSGNRWQETQYF. The CDR3 region has the DNA TGTGCCAGCATGCCTAGCGGGAATCGGTGGCAAGAGACCCAGTACTTC.

V usage is TRBV6-5 and J usage is TRBJ2-1, with TRBD2 identical over 9 bases. V shed 6 bases and J 7 bases; nucleotides not matched to a gene: 4. Germline V CDR1 and CDR2: MNHEY, SVGAGI. The CDR3 loop spans 13 amino acids. CDR3 sequence (DNA): TGTGCCAGCAGAACTAGCGGGTGGAATGAGCAGTTCTTC. It translates to CASRTSGWNEQFF.

The chain links TRBV9 to TRBJ2-5, with TRBD2 matching 9 bases. Per the germline V gene, CDR1 is SGDLS and CDR2 is YYNGEE. The ends lost 4 bases at V and 4 bases at J; junction bases unmatched: 14. This CDR3 is 17 amino acids long. CDR3 sequence reads: CASSPRVGREGAETQYF. The CDR3 bases are TGTGCCAGCAGCCCCCGAGTTGGGCGGGAGGGGGCAGAGACCCAGTACTTC.

V usage is TRBV27 and J usage is TRBJ2-7; no definite D call. This CDR3 is built from 11 residues. CDR1 is MNHEY, CDR2 SMNVEV, per germline (reference sequence). V lost 5 bases and J 2 bases, leaving 4 bases between the germline ends. This chain's CDR3 is CASSIPYEQYF. The CDR3 DNA reads as TGTGCCAGCAGTATTCCCTACGAGCAGTACTTC.

This chain joins TRBV2 and TRBJ1-4; TRBD1 aligns across 7 bases. Per germline, CDR1 SNHLY and CDR2 FYNNEI. V gave up 5 bases and J gave up 8 bases; unmatched junction bases: 11. The CDR3 is made up of 15 amino acids. The CDR3 loop is CASSPTTGTGEKLFF. The CDR3, as DNA: TGTGCCAGCAGTCCAACGACAGGGACCGGCGAAAAACTGTTTTTT.

This chain connects TRBV5-1 to TRBJ2-3; 8 bases align to TRBD1. This CDR3 contains 15 residues. Germline V CDR1 and CDR2: SGHRS, YFSETQ. Trimming at V came to 2 bases and at J to 3 bases, leaving 5 bases not matched to a gene. In DNA, the CDR3 is TGCGCCAGCAGCTTCCACCGACAGGGGACAGATACGCAGTATTTT. Amino acid sequence: CASSFHRQGTDTQYF.

The chain combines TRBV28 with TRBJ1-2; perhaps TRBD1 as D (5 bases). Germline V gene sequence: CDR1 MDHEN, CDR2 SYDVKM. Trimming pared 7 bases from V and 0 bases from J, leaving 9 bases between. CDR3 size: 13 residues. The CDR3 coding sequence is TGTGCCAGCAAAGGGACTACTAACTATGGCTACACCTTC. Amino acids: CASKGTTNYGYTF.

V gene TRBV6-5 combines with J gene TRBJ1-4; D is possibly TRBD1 (6 bases). CDR1 is MNHEY and CDR2 is SVGAGI in the germline V gene. This CDR3 has 14 amino acids. Trimming cost V 6 bases and J 7 bases, with 15 bases left between them. CDR3: CASRTLGTPEKLFF. The CDR3 bases are TGTGCCAGCAGAACCCTGGGGACACCTGAAAAACTGTTTTTT.

The chain is built from TRBV9 and TRBJ2-1; 8 nucleotides agree with TRBD2. CDR3 length equals 15 residues. V shed 3 bases, J shed 1 base, and the junction held 3 bases outside the gene matches. Germline values: CDR1 SGDLS, CDR2 YYNGEE. The CDR3 reads CASSAGLVSYNEQFF. Written as DNA, the CDR3 is TGTGCCAGCAGCGCGGGACTAGTTTCCTACAATGAGCAGTTCTTC.

The chain couples TRBV11-2 to TRBJ2-5, with D possibly TRBD1 on 6 matching bases. The length of the CDR3 is 14 residues. Germline CDR1 and CDR2: SGHAT and FQNNGV. V lost 4 bases to trimming and J lost 3 bases, with 12 bases between them. CDR3 nucleotides: TGTGCCAGCAGCTGGCTAGCAGGGGAAGAGACCCAGTACTTC. The encoded protein is CASSWLAGEETQYF.

The chain couples TRBV6-1 to TRBJ2-1, with TRBD2 identical over 7 bases. CDR1 MNHNS and CDR2 SASEGT come from the germline V gene. This CDR3 is 15 amino acids long. With V trimmed by 2 bases and J by 8 bases, 9 bases remained unmatched. The DNA of the CDR3 is TGTGCCAGCAGTGAACCAGGACTAGGACGGGATGAGCAGTTCTTC. It yields the protein CASSEPGLGRDEQFF.

The rearrangement joins TRBV29-1 to TRBJ1-1, with 8 positions matching TRBD1. CDR1 is SQVTM, CDR2 ANQGSEA, per germline. The CDR3 is made up of 15 amino acids. V gave up 6 bases and J gave up 3 bases; unmatched junction bases: 12. The CDR3 protein is CSVVGQVKWDTEAFF. In nucleotides, the CDR3 is TGCAGCGTGGTGGGACAGGTGAAGTGGGACACTGAAGCTTTCTTT.

Written as DNA, the CDR3 is TGCGCCAGCAGCCGTGGACCTGTTGGGCGGCTCGATGGGGCCAACGTCCTGACTTTC. Protein: CASSRGPVGRLDGANVLTF. The gene calls are TRBV5-1 and TRBJ2-6; no reliable D call. V dropped 4 bases and J dropped 3 bases, with 23 bases sitting between them. Germline V gives CDR1 SGHRS, CDR2 YFSETQ. This CDR3 spans 19 amino acids.

This rearrangement joins TRBV30 to TRBJ2-5; D remains ambiguous. In germline, CDR1 is GTSNPN, CDR2 SVGIG (reference sequence). The CDR3 runs to 12 residues. CDR3 sequence: CAGRGYQETQYF. The CDR3 DNA reads TGTGCTGGACGCGGCTACCAAGAGACCCAGTACTTC.

The chain uses TRBV5-1 and TRBJ2-1; D is ambiguous. The CDR3 contains 13 residues. Germline V CDR1 and CDR2: SGHRS, YFSETQ. The V end lost 0 bases, the J end lost 13 bases, and 14 bases lay between the germline ends. CDR3 nucleotide sequence: TGCGCCAGCAGCTTGGAAGGTTTTGGGGTTCAGTTCTTC. This gives the protein CASSLEGFGVQFF.

V and J are TRBV5-1 and TRBJ2-2, with a weak D call TRBD1 (6 bases). V was trimmed by 3 bases and J by 5 bases, leaving 17 bases between them. This CDR3 spans 16 amino acids. Germline CDR1 reads SGHRS; CDR2 reads YFSETQ. The CDR3 loop reads CASSWQGLTGTGELFF. The CDR3 nucleotides are TGCGCCAGCAGCTGGCAGGGGCTGACTGGGACCGGGGAGCTGTTTTTT.

The V and J genes are TRBV7-3 and TRBJ1-2; possibly TRBD1 for D (5 bases). V lost 5 bases to trimming and J lost 0 bases, with 10 bases between them. There are 14 residues in the CDR3. Germline CDR1 is SGHTA and CDR2 is FQGTGA. CDR3 sequence (DNA): TGTGCCAGCAGCCCGGGGGGGGCTAACTATGGCTACACCTTC. Amino acids: CASSPGGANYGYTF. Looking up the rest from reference TRBV7-3 and TRBJ1-2 gives the full variable domain: GAGVSQTPSNKVTEKGKYVELRCDPISGHTALYWYRQSLGQGPEFLIYFQGTGAADDSGLPNDRFFAVRPEGSVSTLKIQRTERGDSAVYLCASSPGGANYGYTFGSGTRLTVV.

The rearrangement joins TRBV7-9 to TRBJ2-7; the match to TRBD2 covers 8 bases. The V gene's germline CDR1 is SEHNR and CDR2 FQNEAQ (reference sequence). The length of the CDR3 is 14 residues. J lost 4 bases, V lost 1 base, and 3 bases had no gene match. CDR3 bases: TGTGCCAGCAGCTTAGGCGGGGGGAATTACGAGCAGTACTTC. It codes for CASSLGGGNYEQYF.

The CDR3 region is CASSQVYQGRNEKLFF. DNA for the CDR3: TGCGCCAGCAGCCAAGTATATCAGGGGCGTAATGAAAAACTGTTTTTT. V gene TRBV4-1 combines with J gene TRBJ1-4; TRBD1 might be the D (6 bases). CDR1 is MGHRA, CDR2 YSYEKL, per germline. This CDR3 has 16 amino acids. Deletions cut 1 base from V and 4 bases from J, with 13 bases between.

This clone was observed a single time. The chain combines TRBV30 with TRBJ2-7; TRBD1 aligns across 8 bases. Looked up from germline, CDR1 is GTSNPN and CDR2 is SVGIG (reference sequence). V was clipped by 6 bases and J by 2 bases; unmatched bases: 6. The length of the CDR3 is 13 residues. The CDR3, as DNA: TGTGCCTGCACACGGGACAGGACCTACGAGCAGTACTTC. This translates into CACTRDRTYEQYF.

V is TRBV5-6 and J is TRBJ1-6; tentatively, D is TRBD1 (6 bases). V lost 4 bases and J 10 bases, leaving 9 bases between the germline ends. Germline assignment: CDR1 SGHDT and CDR2 YYEEEE. CDR3 length: 12 amino acids. This CDR3 reads CASSDQGSPLHF. Written as DNA, the CDR3 is TGTGCCAGCAGCGATCAGGGGTCACCCCTCCACTTT.